This T cell receptor beta chain was captured in a study of T cell responses to AZD1222 COVID-19 vaccine. Trimming cost V 0 bases and J 7 bases, with 18 bases left between them. Per the germline V gene, CDR1 is LGHNA and CDR2 is YSLEER. This CDR3 has 17 amino acids. Details on this clone: Its antigen is still unknown.

Assay used: immunoSEQ multiplex PCR; TCRdb lists only in-frame clones, some missing. The data hold over 150,000 clones, with about 88% observed a single time. General observations from the study: There were repertoire samples only from the period after the peak T cell response. Of spike-specific TCRs, nearly half reportedly target regions left unmutated in variants.

The material sequenced was peripheral blood, taken on day 0 of AZD1222 vaccination. This chain links TRBV4-3 with TRBJ1-4; no clear D gene. This sequence originates from an adult in good health. In DNA, the CDR3 is TGCGCCAGCAGCCAAGAATCTGGACCGCCTAAAGGTGAAAAACTGTTTTTT. It is translated as CASSQESGPPKGEKLFF.